Each of the 17 T cell receptor beta chains below was sequenced from the same sample in a study of T cell repertoires in aging, cancer and after chemotherapy. Peripheral blood genomic DNA, not sorted cells or RNA, was the template. A mixed TRB-A/B primer pool amplified rearranged TRB by multiplex touch-down PCR. TCRdb processed the multiplex PCR reads anew with MiXCR; each CDR3 protein has one entry. In the table there are 4,500 or so distinct CDR3 sequences, around 29% of which are singletons. Sequencing used blood. The receptors here all came from a human donor in good health.

This clonotype is medium-sized by share. The chain joins TRBV13 to TRBJ2-7; 9 nucleotides align to TRBD1. From germline, CDR1 is PRHDT and CDR2 FYEKMQ (reference sequence). This CDR3 is built from 14 residues. V lost 5 bases, J lost 6 bases, and 8 bases stayed unmatched. This CDR3 is CASSEGQGFVEQYF. The CDR3 DNA reads as TGTGCCAGCAGCGAGGGACAGGGTTTTGTCGAGCAGTACTTC.

This clonotype is a singleton in its sample. DNA for the CDR3: TGTGCCAGCAATCCATCAAGGGGGGGACAGGGGGTGGAAAAACTGTTTTTT. Its protein product is CASNPSRGGQGVEKLFF. V is TRBV12-3 or TRBV12-4 and J is TRBJ1-4; TRBD1 aligns across 11 bases. This CDR3 has 17 residues. After removal of 7 bases from V and 8 bases from J, the junction contained 15 bases not matched to a gene.

The count of this clonotype is one. The chain is built from TRBV6-2 or TRBV6-3 and TRBJ2-3; D is unclear. The CDR3 is made up of 16 amino acids. V was clipped by 5 bases and J by 1 base, with 16 bases between them. In germline, CDR1 is MNHEY, CDR2 SVGEGT. CDR3: CASSHRGRVRTDTQYF. The CDR3 nucleotides are TGTGCCAGCAGTCATAGAGGAAGGGTCCGCACAGATACGCAGTATTTT.

On this clonotype itself: This could be a read error, since a much larger clone is one nucleotide away. The rearrangement uses TRBV27 and TRBJ2-2, with no clear D. CDR3 size: 16 residues. CDR1 and CDR2 from the germline V gene are MNHEY and SMNVEV (reference sequence). V dropped 2 bases and J dropped 1 base, with 11 bases sitting between them. CDR3 DNA: TGTGCCAGCAGTTTACTTGGTCGGATGAACACCGGGGAGCTGTTTTTT. The encoded protein is CASSLLGRMNTGELFF.

Note on this clonotype: A much more abundant neighbour one base away suggests this may be a read error. It is likely a read error, because the conserved phenylalanine at the end of the CDR3 is missing. The rearrangement links TRBV6-5 to TRBJ2-7; no reliable D call. Trimming cost V 7 bases and J 5 bases, with 15 bases left between them. CDR1 is MNHEY and CDR2 is SVGAGI in the germline V gene. The CDR3 spans 13 residues. CDR3 in amino acids: CASTYHPVHEQYL. Written as DNA, the CDR3 is TGTGCCAGCACCTACCACCCCGTCCACGAGCAGTACTTA.

This clonotype is medium-sized. The CDR3 region is CASSYVGGRADEQYF. In nucleotides, the CDR3 is TGTGCCAGCAGTTACGTGGGTGGGAGGGCCGACGAGCAGTACTTC. The chain has TRBV5-6 and TRBJ2-7; 7 nucleotides align to TRBD2. The CDR3 loop spans 15 amino acids. Germline CDR1 and CDR2: SGHDT and YYEEEE. V trimming: 5 bases; J trimming: 5 bases; junction bases outside the gene matches: 13. Looking up the rest from reference TRBV5-6 and TRBJ2-7 gives the full variable domain: DAGVTQSPTHLIKTRGQQVTLRCSPKSGHDTVSWYQQALGQGPQFIFQYYEEEERQRGNFPDRFSGHQFPNYSSELNVNALLLGDSALYLCASSYVGGRADEQYFGPGTRLTVT.

Within the sample, this clonotype is medium-sized (0.01 to 0.1%). The CDR3 nucleotides read TGTGCCAGTAAGGCCATTGAGGGGAACACCGGGGAGCTGTTTTTT. As protein: CASKAIEGNTGELFF. The J gene is TRBJ2-2, the V gene TRBV19; possibly TRBD2 for D (5 bases). The ends were cut back, 7 bases at V and 1 base at J, with 13 bases in the middle. The CDR3 consists of 15 residues. Germline V gene data show CDR1 as LNHDA and CDR2 as SQIVND (reference sequence).

With respect to this clonotype: This could be a read error, since a much larger clone is one nucleotide away. The rearrangement uses TRBV6-5 and TRBJ2-1, with D possibly TRBD2 on 5 matching bases. Trimming cost V 6 bases and J 10 bases, with 13 bases left between them. This CDR3 is built from 12 residues. CDR1 MNHEY and CDR2 SVGAGI come from the germline V gene. The chain's CDR3 is CASRTGELEQFF. The CDR3 DNA reads as TGTGCCAGCAGGACCGGGGAGCTCGAGCAGTTCTTC.

The chain uses TRBV7-2 and TRBJ2-3; 10 nucleotides align to TRBD1. Trimming removed 4 bases from V and 4 bases from J; junction bases left unmatched: 5. This CDR3 has 15 residues. Germline V gives CDR1 SGHTA, CDR2 FQGNSA. The CDR3 nucleotides read TGTGCCAGCAGCTCGACAGGGGGCCGGGCAGATACGCAGTATTTT. This gives the protein CASSSTGGRADTQYF.

The rearrangement uses TRBV15 and TRBJ1-4; tentatively, D is TRBD1 (5 bases). Trimming removed 0 bases from V and 6 bases from J, with 11 bases in between. This CDR3 has 15 residues. CDR1 and CDR2 (germline): LNHNV, YYDKDF (reference sequence). CDR3 sequence (DNA): TGTGCCACCAGCAGAGATCGAGGGACCCATGAAAAACTGTTTTTT. As protein: CATSRDRGTHEKLFF.

Only a few counts were recorded for this clonotype. This chain links TRBV7-6 with TRBJ1-2, with 9 bases that match TRBD1. The CDR3 spans 14 residues. Trimming removed 5 bases from V and 8 bases from J; junction bases left unmatched: 9. CDR1 and CDR2 (germline): SGHVS, FNYEAQ. CDR3 DNA: TGTGCCAGCAGCCCGACAGGGGGTTCGGGGGGCTACACCTTC. Protein: CASSPTGGSGGYTF.

The chain joins TRBV10-3 to TRBJ2-2, with 7 bases identical to TRBD1. Trimming cost V 6 bases and J 3 bases; bases outside gene matches: 4. Germline V gene sequence: CDR1 ENHRY, CDR2 SYGVKD. The CDR3 is 14 amino acids. The CDR3 protein is CAISLGQHTGELFF. The CDR3 region has the DNA TGTGCCATCAGCTTGGGACAGCACACCGGGGAGCTGTTTTTT.

The CDR3 loop reads CASSRNSYEQYF. The CDR3, as DNA: TGTGCCAGCAGTCGAAACTCCTACGAGCAGTACTTC. The genes are TRBV27 and TRBJ2-7; D is unclear. CDR3 length: 12 amino acids. The V gene's germline CDR1 is MNHEY and CDR2 SMNVEV (reference sequence). Trimming left V 5 bases short and J 0 bases short, with 5 bases between.

This clonotype was seen a few times. The chain joins TRBV27 to TRBJ1-1, with 8 bases fitting TRBD1. The CDR3 totals 14 residues. Germline CDR1 and CDR2: MNHEY and SMNVEV (reference sequence). V lost 7 bases, J lost 0 bases, and 4 bases stayed unmatched. The DNA of the CDR3 is TGTGCCAGCAACAGGGGGGGGGTGAACACTGAAGCTTTCTTT. It is translated as CASNRGGVNTEAFF.

This clonotype has more than one count but fewer than ten. The chain links TRBV12-3 or TRBV12-4 to TRBJ1-2; perhaps TRBD1 as D (5 bases). The CDR3 is 13 residues long. Trimming pared 3 bases from V and 6 bases from J, leaving 11 bases between. As DNA, the CDR3 is TGTGCCAGCAGTTTCACAGGACGTCATGGCTACACCTTC. Amino acids: CASSFTGRHGYTF.

This clonotype rates as medium-sized (0.01 to 0.1%). The chain combines TRBV19 with TRBJ1-1; D unresolved. The germline V gene encodes CDR1 LNHDA and CDR2 SQIVND (reference sequence). Between the trimmed V and J ends, which lost 6 bases and 3 bases, there was a span of 11 bases. The CDR3 totals 13 residues. Here the CDR3 DNA reads TGTGCCAGTAGCTTCGGACGGCACACTGAAGCTTTCTTT. Translating gives CASSFGRHTEAFF.

On this clonotype: A single base separates this from a much larger clone, so it may be a read error. The chain couples TRBV19 to TRBJ2-1, with unresolved D. The CDR3 runs to 10 residues. In germline, CDR1 is LNHDA, CDR2 SQIVND (reference sequence). The germline V and J ends were trimmed by 7 bases and 6 bases, with 4 bases remaining between them. CDR3 protein: CASKRNEQFF. The CDR3 coding sequence is TGTGCCAGTAAGCGCAATGAGCAGTTCTTC.